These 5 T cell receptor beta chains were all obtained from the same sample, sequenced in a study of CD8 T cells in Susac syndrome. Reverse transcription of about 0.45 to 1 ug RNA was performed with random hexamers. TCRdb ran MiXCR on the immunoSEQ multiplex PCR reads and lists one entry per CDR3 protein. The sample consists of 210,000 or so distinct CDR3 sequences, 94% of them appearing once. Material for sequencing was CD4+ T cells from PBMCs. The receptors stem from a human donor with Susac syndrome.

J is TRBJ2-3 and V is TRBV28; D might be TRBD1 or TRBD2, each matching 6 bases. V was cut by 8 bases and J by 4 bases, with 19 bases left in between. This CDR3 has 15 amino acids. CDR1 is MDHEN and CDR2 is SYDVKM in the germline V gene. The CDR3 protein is CASYPGGGVADTQYF. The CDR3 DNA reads TGTGCCAGCTACCCTGGGGGCGGGGTAGCAGATACGCAGTATTTT.

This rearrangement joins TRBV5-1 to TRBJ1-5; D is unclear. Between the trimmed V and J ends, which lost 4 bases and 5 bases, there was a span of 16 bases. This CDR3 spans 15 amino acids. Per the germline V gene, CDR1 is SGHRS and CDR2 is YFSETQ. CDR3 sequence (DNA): TGCGCCAGCAGCCTCGGCGGGCCAGCAGATCAGCCCCAGCATTTT. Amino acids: CASSLGGPADQPQHF. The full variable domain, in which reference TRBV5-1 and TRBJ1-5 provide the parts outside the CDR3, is KAGVTQTPRYLIKTRGQQVTLSCSPISGHRSVSWYQQTPGQGLQFLFEYFSETQRNKGNFPGRFSGRQFSNSRSEMNVSTLELGDSALYLCASSLGGPADQPQHFGDGTRLSIL.

CDR3 coding DNA: TGTGCCAGCAGCGCCCGGACAGGGGGCGGTTCACCCCTCCACTTT. Translation: CASSARTGGGSPLHF. The chain has TRBV7-2 and TRBJ1-6; 11 bases map to TRBD1. CDR3 size: 15 residues. Trimming removed 5 bases from V and 9 bases from J; junction bases left unmatched: 6. The germline gives CDR1 SGHTA, CDR2 FQGNSA.

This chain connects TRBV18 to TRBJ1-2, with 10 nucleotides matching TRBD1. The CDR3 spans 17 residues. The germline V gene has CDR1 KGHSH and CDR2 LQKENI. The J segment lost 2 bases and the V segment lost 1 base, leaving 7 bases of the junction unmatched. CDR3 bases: TGTGCCAGCTCACCACTCGACCCGGGACAGGGGAACTATGGCTACACCTTC. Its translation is CASSPLDPGQGNYGYTF. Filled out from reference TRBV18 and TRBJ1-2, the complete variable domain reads NAGVMQNPRHLVRRRGQEARLRCSPMKGHSHVYWYRQLPEEGLKFMVYLQKENIIDESGMPKERFSAEFPKEGPSILRIQQVVRGDSAAYFCASSPLDPGQGNYGYTFGSGTRLTVV.

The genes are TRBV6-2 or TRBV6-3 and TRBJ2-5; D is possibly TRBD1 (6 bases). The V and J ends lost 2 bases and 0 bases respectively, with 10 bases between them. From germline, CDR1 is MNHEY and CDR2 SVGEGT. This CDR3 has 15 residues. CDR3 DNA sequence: TGTGCCAGCAGTTACGGGGGACATTACCAAGAGACCCAGTACTTC. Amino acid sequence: CASSYGGHYQETQYF.